This TCR beta chain was recovered during a study of cytomegalovirus exposure and HLA in healthy donors. The PCR contained 60 Vbeta and 13 Jbeta primers. Profiled with immunoSEQ multiplex PCR; TCRdb holds only in-frame clones, not every one. The sample lists about 110,000 clones; about 70% were seen once. As regards this clone: Its cognate antigen is unknown.

Germline V gives CDR1 SGHNT, CDR2 YYREEE (reference sequence). The ends were cut back, 4 bases at V and 1 base at J, with 5 bases in the middle. This CDR3 is built from 13 residues. Study-wide findings and caveats: The study designated around 150 TCR beta chains cytomegalovirus-associated.

This chain links TRBV5-4 with TRBJ2-2; unclear D gene. The sequenced material came from PBMCs. The source is a young man in good health and CMV-seropositive. The CDR3 DNA follows: TGTGCCAGCAGCCCCGGGAACACCGGGGAGCTGTTTTTT. This sequence encodes CASSPGNTGELFF. The full variable domain, its missing parts supplied by reference TRBV5-4 and TRBJ2-2, is ETGVTQSPTHLIKTRGQQVTLRCSSQSGHNTVSWYQQALGQGPQFIFQYYREEENGRGNFPPRFSGLQFPNYSSELNVNALELDDSALYLCASSPGNTGELFFGEGSRLTVL.